This TCR beta chain stems from a study of blood T cell repertoires in COVID-19 (dated by TCRdb to about 2020). For context, the study as a whole: Samples from collaborators originated in the United States, Italy and Spain and spanned both the acute and convalescent phases of COVID-19. The prospective study material was composed of cDNA or gDNA derived from T cells, B-cell-depleted T cells, or PBMCs. Subjects who had been exposed to COVID-19, were actively infected with it, or had recovered from it provided the deeply sampled blood TCRbeta repertoires that made up the dataset. A freely available public database, intended as a resource for researchers studying the immune response to SARS-CoV-2, is where the repertoires were released. Samples were obtained from the ongoing ImmuneRACE study (first 160 participants) and from 950 to 1,500 subjects provided by 6 global collaborators. Sample metadata almost always included a de-identified subject ID, COVID-19 status, age in years and sex. Where available, HLA class I and class II types were obtained from metadata supplied by the sample provider rather than from assay-based typing.

The CDR1 and CDR2 encoded by the germline V gene are SGHRS and YFSETQ. Spanning cysteine to phenylalanine, the CDR3 consists of 15 amino acids. Only the CDR3 DNA is retained, 45 bases long and in frame from the first base. The junction carries 10 bases between V and J, which are trimmed by 4 bases and 0 bases respectively. Each collaborating institution followed its own protocols to collect whole blood in K2EDTA tubes. For TCRbeta analysis, collaborators shipped samples as frozen whole blood, isolated PBMCs, or DNA extracted from either of those sample types. TCRbeta CDR3 regions were amplified from genomic DNA using the immunoSEQ Assay, a bias-controlled multiplex PCR. Turning to the authors' computational methods: Nucleated cell counts per sample were estimated from amplification of reference gene primers within the assay. To quantify the absolute abundance of each unique TCRbeta CDR3 rearrangement, sequence reads were collapsed and filtered. For each sample, productive Simpson clonality was calculated by taking the square root of Simpson's diversity index across productive rearrangements. TCRdb mirrors the immuneACCESS table, restricted to in-frame sequences. Some clones are absent from its copies; in checked studies, under half trace to an unresolved V gene, and the reason for the others is unknown. V, J and clone size were drawn from that table, and D and trimming were deduced from the DNA. The table for this sample lists approximately 380,000 clones; 85% of them were counted only once. The top ten constitute roughly 3.4% of the sample.

The paper as a whole reports these results and caveats: The quantity of clinical and demographic metadata differed by source and by participant and was supplied without curation.

A note on this clone: What this receptor recognizes is not known. Base quality data are lacking; no much larger clone is found one base away.

The source is a woman under 30 with acute or convalescent COVID-19. Sequencing was performed on peripheral blood. The chain was built from TRBV5-1 and TRBJ1-4; matching of 5 bases hints at TRBD1 as the D gene. The sequenced DNA is TGCGCCAGCAGCGAAACAGGCTCAACTAATGAAAAACTGTTTTTT. Its protein is CASSETGSTNEKLFF.